The clone carrying this T cell receptor beta chain was seen just once. Original methodology: Nucleated cell counts were estimated from reference gene primer amplification. Clones were read by immunoSEQ multiplex PCR, and TCRdb kept only the in-frame ones, dropping some. V, J and clone size are those of that table, while D and trimming were read from the DNA. The sample has about 440,000 clones, about 89% seen once; the top ten hold around 4.4%. This specimen comes from a study of blood T cell repertoires in COVID-19. The wider study: The United States, Italy and Spain were the sources of the acute and convalescent COVID-19 samples. In each case, the material was cDNA or gDNA derived from T cells, B-cell-depleted T cells, or PBMCs.

CDR1 is MNHEY and CDR2 is SVGAGI in the germline V gene. V shed 8 bases, J shed 10 bases, and the junction held 11 bases outside the gene matches. The CDR3 is 13 amino acids. The V call is TRBV6-5, the J call TRBJ2-1; 7 bases are shared with TRBD1. The clonotype comes from a woman in her 30s with acute or convalescent COVID-19. The specimen sequenced was peripheral blood. CDR3 protein: CASRQGTLGEQFF. The CDR3 bases are TGTGCCAGCCGACAGGGAACCTTGGGGGAGCAGTTCTTC.